This TCR beta chain was captured in a study of blood T cell repertoires in COVID-19. The germline gives CDR1 LGHDT, CDR2 YNNKEL (reference sequence). J gave up 4 bases and V 0 bases, and 6 bases lay outside the gene matches. This CDR3 region has 16 residues. This clone was observed a single time. The table came from immunoSEQ multiplex PCR; TCRdb's copy has only in-frame clones and leaves some out. The table records about 300,000 clones, more than 75% of them present only once. This clonotype originated in a woman aged 18-35 years who had recovered from COVID-19. The chain recombines TRBV3-1 (or the pseudogene TRBV3-2) with TRBJ2-1; 7 bases fit TRBD1. Sequences were obtained from PBMCs or T cells enriched from blood (not recorded which). CDR3 loop: CASSQDLGQSYNEQFF. CDR3 nucleotides: TGTGCCAGCAGCCAAGATCTGGGACAGTCATACAATGAGCAGTTCTTC.